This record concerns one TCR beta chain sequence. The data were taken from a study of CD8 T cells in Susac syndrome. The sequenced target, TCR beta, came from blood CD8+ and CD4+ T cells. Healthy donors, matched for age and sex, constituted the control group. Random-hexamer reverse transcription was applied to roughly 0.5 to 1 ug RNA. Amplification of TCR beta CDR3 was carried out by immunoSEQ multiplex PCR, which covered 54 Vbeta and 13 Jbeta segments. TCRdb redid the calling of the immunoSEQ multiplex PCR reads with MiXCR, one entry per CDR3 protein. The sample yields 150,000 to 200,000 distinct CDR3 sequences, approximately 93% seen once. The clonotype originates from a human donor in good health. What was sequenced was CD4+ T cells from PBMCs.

This chain's CDR3 is CASSARTRTYNSPLHF. The CDR3 DNA is TGTGCCAGCAGTGCCCGGACCCGGACCTATAATTCACCCCTCCACTTT. This chain uses TRBV25-1 with TRBJ1-6; D call uncertain. Trimming stripped 4 bases from V and 2 bases from J, with 12 bases between. CDR1 MGHDK and CDR2 SYGVNS come from the germline V gene. The CDR3 is 16 residues long.